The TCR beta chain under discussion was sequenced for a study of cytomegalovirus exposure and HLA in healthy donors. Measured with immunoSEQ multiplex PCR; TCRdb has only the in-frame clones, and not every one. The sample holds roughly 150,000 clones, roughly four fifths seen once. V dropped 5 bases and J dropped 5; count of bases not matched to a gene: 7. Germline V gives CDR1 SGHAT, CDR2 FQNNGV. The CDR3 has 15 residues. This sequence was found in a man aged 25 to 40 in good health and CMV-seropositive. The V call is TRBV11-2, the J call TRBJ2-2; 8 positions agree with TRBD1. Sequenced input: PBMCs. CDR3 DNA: TGTGCCAGCAGCCCCTCAGGGGGCGGGACCGGGGAGCTGTTTTTT. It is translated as CASSPSGGGTGELFF.